Reported below is one T cell receptor beta chain. In its sample, this clonotype comes out as medium-sized (0.01 to 0.1%). Its antigen has not been determined. The sample holds no much larger clone one base away, and base qualities are not on file. The data belong to a study of immune reconstitution after stem cell transplant in scleroderma listed by TCRdb under 2017. Libraries came from RT-PCR. Instrument on record: Illumina MiSeq. TCRdb trimmed public reads at Q25 via fastp, called clones via MiXCR and kept in-frame beta chains. Rows with a matching CDR3 protein are joined into one entry that keeps the most common DNA and genes. The sample table lists about 5,600 distinct CDR3 sequences, 6.5% to 10% of them with a count of one. About 9.5% of the sample is in the top ten clones. The V end loses 2 bases and the J end loses 0 bases, and a stretch of 5 bases separates them. CDR1 and CDR2 (DFQATT, SNEGSKA) derive from the germline V gene (reference sequence). The CDR3 goes from the cysteine to the phenylalanine over 13 residues. Only CDR3 DNA remains: 39 bases, in frame from the first base.

This receptor was obtained from a male donor with systemic sclerosis. The sample was gathered before or after autologous hematopoietic stem cell transplantation (not recorded which). Recombination joined TRBV20-1 with TRBJ1-5, with the D gene uncertain. The CDR3 amino acid sequence is: CSARPNSNQPQHF. Here is the DNA: TGCAGTGCTAGACCTAATAGCAATCAGCCCCAGCATTTT.